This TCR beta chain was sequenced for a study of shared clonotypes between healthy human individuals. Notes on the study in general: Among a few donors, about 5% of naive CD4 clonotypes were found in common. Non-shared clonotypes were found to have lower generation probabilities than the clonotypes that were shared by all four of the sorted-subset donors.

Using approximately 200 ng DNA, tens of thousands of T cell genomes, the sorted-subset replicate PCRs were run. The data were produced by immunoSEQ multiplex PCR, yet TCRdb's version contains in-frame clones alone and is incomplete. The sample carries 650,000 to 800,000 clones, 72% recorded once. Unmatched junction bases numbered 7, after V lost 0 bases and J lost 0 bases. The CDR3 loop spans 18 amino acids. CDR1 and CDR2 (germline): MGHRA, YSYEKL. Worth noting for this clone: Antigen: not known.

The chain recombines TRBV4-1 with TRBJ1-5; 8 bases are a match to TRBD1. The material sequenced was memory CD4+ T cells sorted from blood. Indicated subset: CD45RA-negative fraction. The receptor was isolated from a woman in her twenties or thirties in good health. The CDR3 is CASSQDLQGAFSNQPQHF. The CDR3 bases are TGCGCCAGCAGCCAAGACTTGCAGGGGGCTTTTAGCAATCAGCCCCAGCATTTT.